The clone carrying this T cell receptor (beta chain) was detected ten times or more. Antigen specificity is unknown. CDR3 size: 12 residues. Germline V gives CDR1 MNHNS, CDR2 SASEGT. Trimming pared 6 bases from V and 6 bases from J, leaving 12 bases between. One entry per CDR3 protein, called by TCRdb with MiXCR from the 5' RACE reads. The table lists more than 65,000 distinct CDR3 sequences, about 13% of them singletons. The data derive from a study of early T cells in non-severe SARS-CoV-2 infection. Study conclusions and caveats: Private and CD4 specificities were missed by VDJdb matching, skewed to anti-spike CD8.

What was sequenced was whole blood. The sequence derives from an adult who was a healthcare worker with PCR-confirmed SARS-CoV-2 infection or an uninfected control (not recorded which). The genes are TRBV6-1 and TRBJ2-7; D is unclear. The CDR3 reads CASSRRVPEQYF. The CDR3 bases are TGTGCCAGCAGCCGAAGGGTTCCCGAGCAGTACTTC.